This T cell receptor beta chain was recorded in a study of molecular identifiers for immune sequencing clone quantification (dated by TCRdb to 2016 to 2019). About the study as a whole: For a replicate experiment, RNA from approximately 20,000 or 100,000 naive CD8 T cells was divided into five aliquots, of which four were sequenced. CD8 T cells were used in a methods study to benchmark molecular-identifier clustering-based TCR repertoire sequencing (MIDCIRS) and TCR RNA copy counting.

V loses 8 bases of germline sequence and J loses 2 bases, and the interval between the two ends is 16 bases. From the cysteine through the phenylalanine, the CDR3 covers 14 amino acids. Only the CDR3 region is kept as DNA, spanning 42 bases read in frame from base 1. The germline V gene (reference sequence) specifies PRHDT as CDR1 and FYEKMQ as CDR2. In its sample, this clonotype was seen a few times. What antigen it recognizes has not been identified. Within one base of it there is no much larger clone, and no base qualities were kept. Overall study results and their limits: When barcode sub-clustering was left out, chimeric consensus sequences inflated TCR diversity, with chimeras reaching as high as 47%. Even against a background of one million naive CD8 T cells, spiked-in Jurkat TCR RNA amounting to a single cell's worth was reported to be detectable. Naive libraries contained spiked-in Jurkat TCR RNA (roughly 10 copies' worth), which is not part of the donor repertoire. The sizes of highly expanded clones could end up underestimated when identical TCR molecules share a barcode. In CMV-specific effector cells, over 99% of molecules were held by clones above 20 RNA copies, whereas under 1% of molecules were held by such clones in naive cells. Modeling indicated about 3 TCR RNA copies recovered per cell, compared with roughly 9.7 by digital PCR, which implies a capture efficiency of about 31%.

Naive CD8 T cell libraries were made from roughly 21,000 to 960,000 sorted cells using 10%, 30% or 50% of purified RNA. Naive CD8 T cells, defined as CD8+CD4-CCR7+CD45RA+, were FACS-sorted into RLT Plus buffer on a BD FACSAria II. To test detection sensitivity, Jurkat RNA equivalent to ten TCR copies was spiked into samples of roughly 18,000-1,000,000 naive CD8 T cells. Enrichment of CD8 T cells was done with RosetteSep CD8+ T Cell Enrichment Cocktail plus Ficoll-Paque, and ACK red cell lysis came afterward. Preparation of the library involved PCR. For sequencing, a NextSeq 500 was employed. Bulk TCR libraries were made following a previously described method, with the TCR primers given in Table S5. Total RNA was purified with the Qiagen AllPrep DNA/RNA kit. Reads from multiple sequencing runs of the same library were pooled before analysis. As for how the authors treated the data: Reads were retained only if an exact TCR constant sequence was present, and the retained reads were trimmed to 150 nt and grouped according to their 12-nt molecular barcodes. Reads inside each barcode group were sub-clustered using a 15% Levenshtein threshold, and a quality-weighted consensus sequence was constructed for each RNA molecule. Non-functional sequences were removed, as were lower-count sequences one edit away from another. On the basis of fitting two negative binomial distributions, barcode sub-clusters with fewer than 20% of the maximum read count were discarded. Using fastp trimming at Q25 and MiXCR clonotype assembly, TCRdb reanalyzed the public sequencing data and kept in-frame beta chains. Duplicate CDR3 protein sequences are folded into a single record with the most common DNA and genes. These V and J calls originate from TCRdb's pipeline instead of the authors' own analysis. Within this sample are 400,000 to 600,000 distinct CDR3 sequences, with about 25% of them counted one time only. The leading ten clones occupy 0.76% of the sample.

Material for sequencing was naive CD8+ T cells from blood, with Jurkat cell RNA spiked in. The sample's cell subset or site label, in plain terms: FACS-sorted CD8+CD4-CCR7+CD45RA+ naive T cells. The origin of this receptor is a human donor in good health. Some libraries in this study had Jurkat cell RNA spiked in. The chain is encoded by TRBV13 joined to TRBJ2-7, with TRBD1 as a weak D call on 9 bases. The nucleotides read TGTGCCAGCGGACAGGGGCGGGGGGCCTACGAGCAGTACTTC. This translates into CASGQGRGAYEQYF.